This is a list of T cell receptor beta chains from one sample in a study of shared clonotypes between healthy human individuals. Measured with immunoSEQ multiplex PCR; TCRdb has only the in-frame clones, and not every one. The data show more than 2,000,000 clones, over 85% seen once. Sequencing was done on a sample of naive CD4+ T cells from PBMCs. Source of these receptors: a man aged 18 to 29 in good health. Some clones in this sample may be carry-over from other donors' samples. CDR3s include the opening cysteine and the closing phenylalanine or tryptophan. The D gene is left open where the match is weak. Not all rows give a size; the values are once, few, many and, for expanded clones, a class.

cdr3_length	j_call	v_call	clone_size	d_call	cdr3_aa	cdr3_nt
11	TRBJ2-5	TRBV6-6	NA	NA	CASRRSETQYF	TGTGCCAGCAGGAGGTCGGAGACCCAGTACTTC
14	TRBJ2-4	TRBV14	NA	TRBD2	CASSPSAGGGIQYF	TGTGCCAGCAGCCCCTCGGCGGGAGGGGGCATTCAGTACTTC
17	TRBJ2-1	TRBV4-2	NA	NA	CASSPRQGGSVYNEQFF	TGTGCCAGCAGCCCTCGACAGGGAGGGTCCGTATACAATGAGCAGTTCTTC
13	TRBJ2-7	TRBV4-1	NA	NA	CASSQGQPYEQYF	TGCGCCAGCAGCCAAGGGCAGCCGTACGAGCAGTACTTC
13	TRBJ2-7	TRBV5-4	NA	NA	CASRSTRYDEQYF	TGTGCCAGCAGGTCGACTAGATATGACGAGCAGTACTTC
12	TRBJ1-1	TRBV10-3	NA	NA	CAISGGNTEAFF	TGTGCCATCAGCGGGGGGAACACTGAAGCTTTCTTT
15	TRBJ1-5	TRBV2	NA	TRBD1	CASSGGQEAGQPQHF	TGTGCCAGCAGTGGGGGACAGGAAGCGGGGCAGCCCCAGCATTTT
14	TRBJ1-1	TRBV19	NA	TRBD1	CASSISTGGTEAFF	TGTGCCAGTAGTATCTCGACAGGGGGAACTGAAGCTTTCTTT
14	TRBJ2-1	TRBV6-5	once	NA	CASSLRGPGNEQFF	TGTGCCAGCAGTTTGCGAGGGCCTGGGAATGAGCAGTTCTTC
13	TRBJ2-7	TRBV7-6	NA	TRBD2	CASSLGREGTEYF	TGTGCCAGCAGCTTAGGGCGGGAGGGGACGGAGTACTTC
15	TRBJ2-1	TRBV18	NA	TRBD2	CASSPPNSGSNEQFF	TGTGCCAGCTCACCACCAAATAGCGGGAGTAATGAGCAGTTCTTC
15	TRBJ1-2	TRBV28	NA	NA	CASRNRAIRIYGYTF	TGTGCCAGCAGAAACCGGGCCATAAGAATCTATGGCTACACCTTC
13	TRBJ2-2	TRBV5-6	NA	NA	CASSLGSTGELFF	TGTGCCAGCAGCTTGGGGAGCACCGGGGAGCTGTTTTTT
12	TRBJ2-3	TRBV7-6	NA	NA	CASSLGTDTQYF	TGTGCCAGCAGCTTAGGCACAGATACGCAGTATTTT
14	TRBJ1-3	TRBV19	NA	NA	CASNQRGTGNTIYF	TGTGCCAGTAATCAGAGGGGAACTGGAAACACCATATATTTT
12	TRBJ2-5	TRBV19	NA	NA	CASSARGETQYF	TGTGCCAGTAGTGCAAGGGGGGAGACCCAGTACTTC
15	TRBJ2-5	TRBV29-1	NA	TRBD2	CSVGTSGSLGETQYF	TGCAGCGTTGGGACTAGCGGGAGCCTGGGGGAGACCCAGTACTTC
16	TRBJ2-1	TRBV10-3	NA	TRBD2	CAISESNSGISNEQFF	TGTGCCATCAGTGAGTCGAATAGCGGGATCTCCAATGAGCAGTTCTTC
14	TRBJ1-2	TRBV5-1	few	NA	CASSLAARDYGYTF	TGCGCCAGCAGCTTGGCCGCTAGGGACTATGGCTACACCTTC
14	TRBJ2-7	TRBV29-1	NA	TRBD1	CSGTAGTVFYEQYF	TGCAGCGGGACGGCCGGGACAGTTTTCTACGAGCAGTACTTC
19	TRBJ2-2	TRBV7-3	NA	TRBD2	CASSLVPSGRASASGELFF	TGTGCCAGCAGCTTAGTCCCTAGCGGGAGGGCCTCTGCTTCCGGGGAGCTGTTTTTT
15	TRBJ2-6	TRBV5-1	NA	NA	CASSLSIAGANVLTF	TGCGCCAGCAGCTTGTCAATAGCGGGGGCCAACGTCCTGACTTTC
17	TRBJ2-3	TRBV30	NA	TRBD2	CAWSAPRLAGRWDTQYF	TGTGCCTGGAGTGCGCCGCGACTAGCGGGCAGGTGGGATACGCAGTATTTT
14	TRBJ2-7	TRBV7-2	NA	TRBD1	CASSPRTGDHEQYF	TGTGCCAGCAGCCCCCGGACAGGGGACCACGAGCAGTACTTC
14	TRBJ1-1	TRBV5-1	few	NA	CASMKRRRDTEAFF	TGCGCCAGCATGAAACGCCGAAGAGACACTGAAGCTTTCTTT
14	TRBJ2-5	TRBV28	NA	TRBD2	CASSLAGVQETQYF	TGTGCCAGCAGCTTAGCGGGAGTACAAGAGACCCAGTACTTC
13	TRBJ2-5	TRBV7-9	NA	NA	CASKLLGQETQYF	TGTGCCAGCAAGCTGTTAGGGCAAGAGACCCAGTACTTC
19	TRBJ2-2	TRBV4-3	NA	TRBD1	CASSQRITGVEGSTGELFF	TGCGCCAGCAGCCAAAGGATAACAGGGGTAGAGGGAAGCACCGGGGAGCTGTTTTTT
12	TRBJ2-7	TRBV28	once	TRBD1	CASRGQTYEQYF	TGTGCCAGCCGGGGACAGACCTACGAGCAGTACTTC
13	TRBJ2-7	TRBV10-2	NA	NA	CASSDSGLYEQYF	TGCGCCAGCAGTGATTCCGGGCTCTACGAGCAGTACTTC
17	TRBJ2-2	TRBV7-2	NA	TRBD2	CASRPRLAGRGTGELFF	TGTGCCAGCAGGCCTAGACTAGCGGGCCGCGGCACCGGGGAGCTGTTTTTT
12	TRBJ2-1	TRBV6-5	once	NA	CASEGSYNEQFF	TGTGCCAGCGAGGGGTCCTACAATGAGCAGTTCTTC
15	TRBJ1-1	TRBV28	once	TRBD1	CASSRGGTGATEAFF	TGTGCCAGCAGCCGGGGGGGGACAGGGGCCACTGAAGCTTTCTTT
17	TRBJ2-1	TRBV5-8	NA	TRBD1	CASSYLRTGGSHNEQFF	TGTGCCAGCAGCTATCTTAGGACAGGGGGGTCCCACAATGAGCAGTTCTTC
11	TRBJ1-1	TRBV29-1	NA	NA	CSVVGSSEAFF	TGCAGCGTTGTGGGCTCGAGTGAAGCTTTCTTT
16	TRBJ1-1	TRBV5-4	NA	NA	CASSLGPVGGNTEAFF	TGTGCCAGCAGCTTGGGCCCCGTAGGGGGGAACACTGAAGCTTTCTTT
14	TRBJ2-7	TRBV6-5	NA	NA	CATSKLALPVEQYF	TGTGCCACCTCAAAACTAGCCTTGCCGGTCGAGCAGTACTTC
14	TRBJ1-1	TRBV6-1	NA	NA	CASSEISENTEAFF	TGTGCCAGCAGTGAAATATCGGAGAACACTGAAGCTTTCTTT
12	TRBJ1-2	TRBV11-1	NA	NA	CASSLAGYGYTF	TGTGCCAGCAGCTTAGCGGGGTATGGCTACACCTTC
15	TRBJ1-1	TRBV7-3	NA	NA	CASSLTFRGVGKAFF	TGTGCCAGCAGCTTAACGTTTCGGGGCGTAGGCAAAGCTTTCTTT
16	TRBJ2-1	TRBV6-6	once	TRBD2	CASSPTGREGVGEQFF	TGTGCCAGCAGTCCCACCGGGCGGGAGGGCGTCGGTGAGCAGTTCTTC
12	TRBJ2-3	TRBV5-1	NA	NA	CASTGASDTQYF	TGCGCCAGCACAGGGGCTTCAGATACGCAGTATTTT
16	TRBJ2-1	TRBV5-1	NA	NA	CASSFNGQDSQGEQFF	TGCGCCAGCAGCTTTAACGGGCAGGACTCTCAGGGTGAGCAGTTCTTC
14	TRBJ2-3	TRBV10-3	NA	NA	CAISGVSSLDTQYF	TGTGCCATCAGTGGGGTTTCTAGTCTAGATACGCAGTATTTT
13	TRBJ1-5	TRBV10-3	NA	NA	CAIRQNSNQPQHF	TGTGCCATCAGACAGAATAGCAATCAGCCCCAGCATTTT
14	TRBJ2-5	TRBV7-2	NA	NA	CASSALFAQEAQYF	TGTGCCAGCAGCGCCCTTTTCGCTCAAGAGGCCCAGTACTTC
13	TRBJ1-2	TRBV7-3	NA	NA	CASSLGRGYGYTF	TGTGCCAGCAGCTTAGGGAGGGGCTATGGCTACACCTTC
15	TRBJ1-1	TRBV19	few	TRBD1	CASISGQAPNTEAFF	TGTGCCAGTATTTCGGGACAGGCCCCAAACACTGAAGCTTTCTTT
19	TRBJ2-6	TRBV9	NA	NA	CASSVPHEGVRAGANVLTF	TGTGCCAGCAGCGTACCACACGAGGGGGTGAGGGCCGGGGCCAACGTCCTGACTTTC
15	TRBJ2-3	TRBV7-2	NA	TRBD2	CASSKRAGGTDTQYF	TGTGCCAGCAGCAAGAGAGCGGGAGGCACAGATACGCAGTATTTT
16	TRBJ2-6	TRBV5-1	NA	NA	CASSLDAYSGANVLTF	TGCGCCAGCAGCTTGGACGCCTATTCTGGGGCCAACGTCCTGACTTTC
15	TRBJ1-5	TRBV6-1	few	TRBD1	CASSEYGQDNQPQHF	TGTGCCAGCAGCGAATACGGACAGGACAATCAGCCCCAGCATTTT
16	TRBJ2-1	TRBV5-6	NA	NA	CASSLAQASSYNEQFF	TGTGCCAGCAGCTTGGCCCAGGCCAGCTCCTACAATGAGCAGTTCTTC
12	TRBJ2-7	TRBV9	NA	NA	CASSVEWGEQYF	TGTGCCAGCAGCGTAGAATGGGGTGAGCAGTACTTC
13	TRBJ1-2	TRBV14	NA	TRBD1	CASSRDRVYGYTF	TGTGCCAGCAGTCGCGACAGGGTCTATGGCTACACCTTC
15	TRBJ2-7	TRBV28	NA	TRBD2	CASRYIAGGPYEQYF	TGTGCCAGCAGGTACATAGCGGGAGGGCCCTACGAGCAGTACTTC
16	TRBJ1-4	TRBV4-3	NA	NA	CASSQHYRATNEKLFF	TGCGCCAGCAGCCAACATTACAGGGCAACTAATGAAAAACTGTTTTTT
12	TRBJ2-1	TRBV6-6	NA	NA	CASSPSYNEQFF	TGTGCCAGCAGCCCTAGCTACAATGAGCAGTTCTTC
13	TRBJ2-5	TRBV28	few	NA	CASSLGGQETQYF	TGTGCCAGCAGTTTGGGGGGTCAAGAGACCCAGTACTTC
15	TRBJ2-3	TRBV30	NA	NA	CAWRRARRSTDTQYF	TGTGCCTGGAGGCGGGCCCGAAGGAGCACAGATACGCAGTATTTT